This TCR beta chain comes out of a study of cytomegalovirus exposure and HLA in healthy donors. With V trimmed by 4 bases and J by 2 bases, 2 bases remained unmatched. The CDR3 loop spans 14 amino acids. Germline lookup yields CDR1 LGHNA and CDR2 YSLEER. These donors counted as nominally healthy when sampled, but unrecorded immune exposures were likely. This PCR relied on a set of 60 Vbeta primers and 13 Jbeta primers. Clones were sequenced by immunoSEQ multiplex PCR, and TCRdb holds only the in-frame ones, with some missing. The table lists 100,000 to 150,000 clones, approximately 83% of them singletons. This clone was detected only a few times.

This clonotype was obtained from a woman in her forties in good health and CMV-seropositive. The sequenced sample consisted of PBMCs. The chain joins TRBV4-3 to TRBJ2-3; 8 nucleotides agree with TRBD2. The CDR3 spells CASSLGRATDTQYF. The CDR3 nucleotides are TGCGCCAGCAGCCTCGGGAGGGCCACAGATACGCAGTATTTT.